Below are 19 T cell receptor beta chains sequenced from a single sample in a study of blood T cell repertoires in COVID-19 (dated by TCRdb to the early 2020s). The library was produced with the immunoSEQ multiplex PCR assay. Drawn from immuneACCESS, this table holds only the in-frame rearrangements with V and J called that TCRdb kept. Clones are partly lost; checked studies trace under half to an unresolved V gene and leave the rest unexplained. In this sample the table shows under 350,000 clones, around 85% of which occur a single time. In total, the top ten clones hold 4% to 5% of the sample. The source material was PBMCs or T cells enriched from blood (not recorded which). Receptors originate from a woman between 40 and 50 years old with acute COVID-19.

This clone was counted once. The CDR3 region has the DNA TGCGCCAGCAGCCCGATGCGGGGACTAGCGGGAGGGCCGAGGACCGGGGAGCTGTTTTTT. Translating gives CASSPMRGLAGGPRTGELFF. This sequence joins TRBV4-3 and TRBJ2-2, with 16 bases lining up with TRBD2. The CDR3 extends over 20 amino acids. Germline V gene sequence: CDR1 LGHNA, CDR2 YSLEER. The V and J ends lost 4 bases and 5 bases, in that order; junction bases with no gene match: 13.

In its sample, this clone was seen once. CDR3 loop: CASSQDGREGSYGYTF. Here the CDR3 DNA reads TGTGCCAGCAGCCAAGATGGCAGGGAGGGGTCCTATGGCTACACCTTC. The chain is built from TRBV4-2 and TRBJ1-2; D possibly corresponds to TRBD1 (5 bases). Trimming took 0 bases from V and 4 from J, leaving 15 bases between them. The CDR3 extends over 16 amino acids. Germline assignment: CDR1 LGHNA and CDR2 YNFKEQ.

The chain links TRBV27 to TRBJ2-3; 10 bases are a match to TRBD2. The CDR3 runs 14 residues. Germline loops: CDR1 MNHEY, CDR2 SMNVEV (reference sequence). V lost 8 bases and J lost 5; bases outside the gene matches: 7. As DNA, the CDR3 is TGTGCCAGCGGTAGCGGGGGGTCGAGAGATACGCAGTATTTT. This encodes CASGSGGSRDTQYF.

In DNA form, the CDR3 reads TGTGCCAGCAGTGAGTGGGGGACTAGCGGGAGTCAAGAGACCCAGTACTTC. Protein sequence: CASSEWGTSGSQETQYF. The chain joins TRBV2 to TRBJ2-5, with TRBD2 identical over 14 bases. The germline CDR1 and CDR2 sequences are SNHLY and FYNNEI. Trimming removed 3 bases from V and 2 bases from J; junction bases left unmatched: 5. The CDR3 totals 17 residues.

This clone was found a few times. The CDR3 is CASSLVGPNYGYTF. The DNA of the CDR3 is TGCGCCAGCAGCTTGGTTGGCCCTAACTATGGCTACACCTTC. V gene TRBV5-1 combines with J gene TRBJ1-2; D call uncertain. The germline V gene has CDR1 SGHRS and CDR2 YFSETQ. The CDR3 loop spans 14 amino acids. V was trimmed by 0 bases and J by 0 bases, leaving 6 bases between them.

CDR3 coding DNA: TGTGCCATTGGACAGGGGTATGGCTACACCTTC. Residues: CAIGQGYGYTF. The V call is TRBV19, the J call TRBJ1-2, with 9 bases fitting TRBD1. Per the germline V gene, CDR1 is LNHDA and CDR2 is SQIVND (reference sequence). The CDR3 covers 11 residues. V gave up 10 bases and J gave up 5 bases; unmatched junction bases: 2.

V is TRBV5-1 and J is TRBJ2-1; D may be TRBD1 (6 bases). CDR1 SGHRS and CDR2 YFSETQ come from the germline V gene. Deletions cut 0 bases from V and 5 bases from J, with 12 bases between. The CDR3 sequence is 15 residues long. The CDR3 bases are TGCGCCAGCAGCTTGGTAGGGGGATCGGACAATGAGCAGTTCTTC. Its translation: CASSLVGGSDNEQFF.

The rearrangement joins TRBV6-1 to TRBJ2-2, with 10 positions matching TRBD2. Germline trimming cut 0 bases from V and 5 bases from J; bases unmatched to any gene: 9. This CDR3 has 18 residues. Germline V gene data show CDR1 as MNHNS and CDR2 as SASEGT. CDR3 coding DNA: TGTGCCAGCAGTGAAGCGCTTCTAGCGGGAGCGCGAACCGGGGAGCTGTTTTTT. Translation gives CASSEALLAGARTGELFF.

The V call is TRBV6-1, the J call TRBJ1-2; 9 bases are a match to TRBD1. J gave up 8 bases and V 3 bases, and 7 bases lay outside the gene matches. CDR1 is MNHNS, CDR2 SASEGT, per germline. The CDR3 runs 14 residues. The CDR3 sequence is CASSEMGTGRGYTF. As DNA, the CDR3 is TGTGCCAGCAGTGAGATGGGGACAGGGAGAGGCTACACCTTC.

CDR3 protein: CASSIDYVFLTKGQVNTEAFF. The CDR3 DNA reads as TGTGCCAGCAGCATCGACTATGTTTTTTTAACCAAGGGACAGGTGAACACTGAAGCTTTCTTT. The V and J genes are TRBV21-1 and TRBJ1-1; the DNA was not used to check the table's D call, TRBD1. TRBV21-1 is shown as a pseudogene. This CDR3 comprises 21 residues.

The V call is TRBV9, the J call TRBJ1-2; TRBD1 matches 8 bases. Germline loops: CDR1 SGDLS, CDR2 YYNGEE. CDR3 size: 14 residues. Trimming cost V 4 bases and J 2 bases; bases outside gene matches: 4. The CDR3 DNA is TGTGCCAGCAGCACGGGACAGGCAAACTATGGCTACACCTTC. It yields the protein CASSTGQANYGYTF.

CDR3 nucleotides: TGTGCCACCCGGACTAGCGGGACAGATACGCAGTATTTT. It is translated as CATRTSGTDTQYF. The rearrangement joins TRBV14 to TRBJ2-3; 11 bases align to TRBD2. Germline CDR1 is SGHDN and CDR2 is FVKESK. V lost 10 bases, J lost 3 bases, and 3 bases stayed unmatched. The CDR3 covers 13 residues.

V and J are TRBV7-6 and TRBJ1-3; no reliable D call. The ends were cut back, 0 bases at V and 0 bases at J, with 12 bases in the middle. The CDR3 spans 17 residues. From germline, CDR1 is SGHVS and CDR2 FNYEAQ. The CDR3 region has the DNA TGTGCCAGCAGCTTAGCGACGGCGGAGAGCTCTGGAAACACCATATATTTT. It codes for CASSLATAESSGNTIYF.

This chain uses TRBV19 with TRBJ1-3; D gene uncertain. V was clipped by 6 bases and J by 0 bases, with 12 bases between them. Germline V gene sequence: CDR1 LNHDA, CDR2 SQIVND (reference sequence). This CDR3 has 15 amino acids. The CDR3 DNA sequence: TGTGCCAGTAGCAGACTTTCCAGCTCTGGAAACACCATATATTTT. It yields the protein CASSRLSSSGNTIYF. Looking up the rest from reference TRBV19 and TRBJ1-3 gives the full variable domain: DGGITQSPKYLFRKEGQNVTLSCEQNLNHDAMYWYRQDPGQGLRLIYYSQIVNDFQKGDIAEGYSVSREKKESFPLTVTSAQKNPTAFYLCASSRLSSSGNTIYFGEGSWLTVV.

The chain couples TRBV25-1 to TRBJ2-5, with TRBD1 identical over 10 bases. With V trimmed by 3 bases and J by 2 bases, 3 bases remained unmatched. Germline V gene data show CDR1 as MGHDK and CDR2 as SYGVNS. CDR3 length equals 15 residues. CDR3 residues: CASSDLGQGQETQYF. DNA of the CDR3: TGTGCCAGCAGTGATTTGGGACAGGGGCAAGAGACCCAGTACTTC.

The chain combines TRBV5-4 with TRBJ1-2; 8 nucleotides align to TRBD1. CDR1 and CDR2 (germline): SGHNT, YYREEE (reference sequence). This CDR3 spans 16 amino acids. Trimming removed 3 bases from V and 4 bases from J; junction bases left unmatched: 11. CDR3 nucleotides: TGTGCCAGCAGCTATGGTGGACAGGGTAAAATCTATGGCTACACCTTC. Its translation is CASSYGGQGKIYGYTF. The entire variable domain, with the rest obtained from reference TRBV5-4 and TRBJ1-2, is as follows: ETGVTQSPTHLIKTRGQQVTLRCSSQSGHNTVSWYQQALGQGPQFIFQYYREEENGRGNFPPRFSGLQFPNYSSELNVNALELDDSALYLCASSYGGQGKIYGYTFGSGTRLTVV.

This clone was counted a few times. This chain links TRBV4-1 with TRBJ1-5; tentatively, D is TRBD1 (6 bases). Germline lookup yields CDR1 MGHRA and CDR2 YSYEKL. There are 15 residues in the CDR3. Trimming took 0 bases from V and 5 from J, leaving 11 bases between them. CDR3 sequence reads: CASSQDTGLYQPQHF. CDR3 sequence (DNA): TGCGCCAGCAGCCAAGACACAGGGTTGTATCAGCCCCAGCATTTT.

This clone was seen many times. The V gene is TRBV29-1, the J gene TRBJ2-2, with a weak D call TRBD2 (6 bases). The CDR3 has 13 residues. Per germline, CDR1 SQVTM and CDR2 ANQGSEA. The V end was cut by 4 bases, the J end by 6 bases, with 12 bases between. In DNA, the CDR3 is TGCAGCGTTGGTCCTAGCGTCGCCGGGGAGCTGTTTTTT. This gives the protein CSVGPSVAGELFF.

V and J are TRBV5-1 and TRBJ1-4; no definite D call. Germline values: CDR1 SGHRS, CDR2 YFSETQ. V lost 0 bases, J lost 0 bases, and 9 bases lay in between. The length of the CDR3 is 16 residues. Written as DNA, the CDR3 is TGCGCCAGCAGCTTGGGACCAGGTGCAACTAATGAAAAACTGTTTTTT. It yields the protein CASSLGPGATNEKLFF.